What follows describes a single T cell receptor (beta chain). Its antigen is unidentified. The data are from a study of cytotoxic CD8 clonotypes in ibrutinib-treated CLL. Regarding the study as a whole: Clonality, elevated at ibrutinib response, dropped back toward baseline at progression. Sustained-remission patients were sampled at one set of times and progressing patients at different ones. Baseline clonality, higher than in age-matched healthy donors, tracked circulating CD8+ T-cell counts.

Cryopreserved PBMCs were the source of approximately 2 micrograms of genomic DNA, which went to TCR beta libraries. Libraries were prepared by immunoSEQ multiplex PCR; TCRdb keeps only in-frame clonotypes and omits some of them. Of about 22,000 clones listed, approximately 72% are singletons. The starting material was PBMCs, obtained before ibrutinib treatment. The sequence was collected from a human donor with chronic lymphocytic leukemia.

CDR3 amino acids: CASSRGDSGANVLTF. CDR3 in DNA: TGTGCCAGTAGTAGGGGGGACTCTGGGGCCAACGTCCTGACTTTC. The genes are TRBV19 and TRBJ2-6, with D tentatively TRBD2 (6 bases). Germline-derived CDR1 and CDR2 are LNHDA and SQIVND (reference sequence). The length of the CDR3 is 15 residues. V was trimmed by 4 bases and J by 0 bases, leaving 7 bases between them.